The 27 T cell receptor beta chains given below trace back to one sample, sequenced in a study of cytomegalovirus exposure and HLA in healthy donors. Libraries were prepared by immunoSEQ multiplex PCR; TCRdb keeps only in-frame clonotypes and omits some of them. Here the sample spans about 150,000 clones, roughly nine tenths being singletons. The sample taken for sequencing was PBMCs. Every receptor here comes from a young woman in good health and CMV-seropositive.

The V and J genes are TRBV7-9 and TRBJ1-4, with D maybe TRBD1 (5 bases). In germline, CDR1 is SEHNR, CDR2 FQNEAQ (reference sequence). The germline V and J ends were trimmed by 6 bases and 7 bases, with 18 bases remaining between them. CDR3 size: 15 residues. The CDR3 region has the DNA TGTGCCAGCAGAAAAGGTCGGGGGTCTGGTGAAAAACTGTTTTTT. Translating gives CASRKGRGSGEKLFF.

This chain connects TRBV10-3 to TRBJ2-5, with D possibly being TRBD2 (7 bases). From germline, CDR1 is ENHRY and CDR2 SYGVKD. V was trimmed by 6 bases and J by 5 bases, leaving 16 bases between them. The length of the CDR3 is 14 residues. The CDR3 loop is CAIRGDGGAETQYF. The CDR3, as DNA: TGTGCCATCAGGGGTGATGGGGGGGCCGAGACCCAGTACTTC.

This chain joins TRBV6-5 and TRBJ2-3, with 10 bases that match TRBD2. After removal of 2 bases from V and 4 bases from J, the junction contained 0 bases not matched to a gene. The germline V gene encodes CDR1 MNHEY and CDR2 SVGAGI. This CDR3 has 14 amino acids. CDR3 DNA: TGTGCCAGCAGTTACGGACTAGCGGCAGATACGCAGTATTTT. Its translation is CASSYGLAADTQYF.

The chain has TRBV4-2 and TRBJ1-2; D is unresolved. Germline V lookup: CDR1 LGHNA, CDR2 YNFKEQ. The CDR3 is made up of 14 amino acids. V shed 1 base and J shed 0 bases, with 6 bases lying between them. CDR3 sequence (DNA): TGTGCCAGCAGCCAAGGACTGACTAACTATGGCTACACCTTC. This translates into CASSQGLTNYGYTF.

This chain connects TRBV9 to TRBJ2-7, with D possibly TRBD1 on 5 matching bases. Deletions cut 4 bases from V and 3 bases from J, with 20 bases between. The CDR3 totals 16 residues. Germline values: CDR1 SGDLS, CDR2 YYNGEE. CDR3 residues: CASSSLARASFYEQYF. The CDR3 DNA is TGTGCCAGCAGCAGTCTCGCCAGGGCCTCTTTCTACGAGCAGTACTTC.

Worth noting for this clone: At one of its ends the junction is not consistent with the germline gene, which may arise from a read error. V and J are TRBV5-4 and TRBJ1-3; 9 bases agree with TRBD1. The V gene's germline CDR1 is SGHNT and CDR2 YYREEE (reference sequence). CDR3 length: 17 residues. Here the CDR3 DNA reads TGCGCCAGCAGCCACGAGCCTGGGACAGGGTCTGGAAACACCATATATTTT. Translation gives CASSHEPGTGSGNTIYF. Combining the CDR3 with reference TRBV5-4 and TRBJ1-3 gives the whole variable domain ETGVTQSPTHLIKTRGQQVTLRCSSQSGHNTVSWYQQALGQGPQFIFQYYREEENGRGNFPPRFSGLQFPNYSSELNVNALELDDSALYLCASSHEPGTGSGNTIYFGEGSWLTVV.

The chain combines TRBV2 with TRBJ2-3, with D possibly TRBD2 on 5 matching bases. CDR1 is SNHLY, CDR2 FYNNEI, per germline. The ends were cut back, 2 bases at V and 2 bases at J, with 11 bases in the middle. CDR3 length: 15 residues. The chain's CDR3 is CASSEPLAYTDTQYF. The CDR3 DNA reads TGTGCCAGCAGTGAACCCCTAGCCTACACAGATACGCAGTATTTT.

The chain has TRBV27 and TRBJ1-2; TRBD1 might be the D (5 bases). V lost 6 bases, J lost 4 bases, and 15 bases lay in between. Per germline, CDR1 MNHEY and CDR2 SMNVEV (reference sequence). The CDR3 sequence is 14 residues long. The CDR3 nucleotides are TGTGCCAGCAGCCTGCGGGACCCTGGCTATGGCTACACCTTC. It specifies CASSLRDPGYGYTF.

The V call is TRBV28, the J call TRBJ2-7; the match to TRBD2 covers 8 bases. V lost 3 bases to trimming and J lost 2 bases; unmatched junction nucleotides: 12. The length of the CDR3 is 17 residues. Germline V gives CDR1 MDHEN, CDR2 SYDVKM. CDR3 region: CASSFFQRGKGPYEQYF. The DNA of the CDR3 is TGTGCCAGCAGTTTCTTCCAGCGGGGGAAGGGGCCCTACGAGCAGTACTTC. The full variable domain, its missing parts supplied by reference TRBV28 and TRBJ2-7, is DVKVTQSSRYLVKRTGEKVFLECVQDMDHENMFWYRQDPGLGLRLIYFSYDVKMKEKGDIPEGYSVSREKKERFSLILESASTNQTSMYLCASSFFQRGKGPYEQYFGPGTRLTVT.

V is TRBV5-4 and J is TRBJ2-7, with 7 bases aligning to TRBD1. Per germline, CDR1 SGHNT and CDR2 YYREEE (reference sequence). This CDR3 region has 14 residues. With 3 bases clipped from V and 2 bases from J, the junction kept 5 bases outside the gene matches. CDR3 in DNA: TGTGCCAGCAGCTCCCCAGGGGGACCCTACGAGCAGTACTTC. Encoded protein: CASSSPGGPYEQYF.

V gene TRBV2 combines with J gene TRBJ2-2; D not resolved. The V gene lost 2 bases and the J gene lost 2 bases, with 6 bases spanning the gap. The length of the CDR3 is 14 residues. Looked up from germline, CDR1 is SNHLY and CDR2 is FYNNEI. DNA of the CDR3: TGTGCCAGCAGTGAACTAGTTAACACCGGGGAGCTGTTTTTT. It is translated as CASSELVNTGELFF.

The rearrangement links TRBV5-4 to TRBJ2-6; 8 bases map to TRBD2. CDR3 size: 17 residues. Per the germline V gene, CDR1 is SGHNT and CDR2 is YYREEE (reference sequence). J gave up 2 bases and V 4 bases, and 8 bases lay outside the gene matches. The CDR3 nucleotides are TGTGCCAGCAGCCCCGGGAGGGGGAAGACTGGGGCCAACGTCCTGACTTTC. Translation: CASSPGRGKTGANVLTF.

The J gene is TRBJ1-2, the V gene TRBV6-5; D uncertain. The CDR3 runs 13 residues. CDR1 is MNHEY, CDR2 SVGAGI, per germline. Trimming left V 5 bases short and J 6 bases short, with 13 bases between. This chain's CDR3 is CASSEVQADGYTF. CDR3 nucleotides: TGTGCCAGCAGTGAAGTCCAGGCCGATGGCTACACCTTC.

This clone was found once. This rearrangement joins TRBV19 to TRBJ2-7; 11 bases are a match to TRBD1. V lost 5 bases, J lost 7 bases, and 7 bases stayed unmatched. Germline CDR1 and CDR2: LNHDA and SQIVND (reference sequence). The CDR3 has 14 residues. CDR3 amino acids: CASSPGQGAGEQYF. The CDR3 DNA sequence: TGTGCCAGTAGTCCTGGACAGGGGGCAGGGGAGCAGTACTTC.

The rearrangement links TRBV5-1 to TRBJ2-3, with TRBD2 identical over 9 bases. V gave up 7 bases and J gave up 0 bases; unmatched junction bases: 6. Germline V lookup: CDR1 SGHRS, CDR2 YFSETQ. The CDR3 consists of 15 residues. CDR3 nucleotides: TGCGCCAGCCTTCCTAGCGGGACGAGCACAGATACGCAGTATTTT. Translation gives CASLPSGTSTDTQYF. The full variable domain, completed using reference TRBV5-1 and TRBJ2-3, is KAGVTQTPRYLIKTRGQQVTLSCSPISGHRSVSWYQQTPGQGLQFLFEYFSETQRNKGNFPGRFSGRQFSNSRSEMNVSTLELGDSALYLCASLPSGTSTDTQYFGPGTRLTVL.

The chain uses TRBV9 and TRBJ1-2; D not resolved. Trimming removed 0 bases from V and 6 bases from J, with 12 bases in between. The CDR3 loop spans 14 amino acids. Germline-derived CDR1 and CDR2 are SGDLS and YYNGEE. CDR3 region: CASSVDNLRDGYTF. DNA for the CDR3: TGTGCCAGCAGCGTAGATAACTTACGGGATGGCTACACCTTC.

J is TRBJ2-1 and V is TRBV2, with a tentative D call TRBD2 (5 bases). The CDR3 is made up of 15 amino acids. With 3 bases removed from V and 4 bases from J, the gap between germline ends came to 13 bases. In germline, CDR1 is SNHLY, CDR2 FYNNEI. As DNA, the CDR3 is TGTGCCAGCAGTGATCCAGCGGAGAGGTACAATGAGCAGTTCTTC. Translation gives CASSDPAERYNEQFF. Supplemented by reference TRBV2 and TRBJ2-1, the full variable domain reads EPEVTQTPSHQVTQMGQEVILRCVPISNHLYFYWYRQILGQKVEFLVSFYNNEISEKSEIFDDQFSVERPDGSNFTLKIRSTKLEDSAMYFCASSDPAERYNEQFFGPGTRLTVL.

V is TRBV6-6 and J is TRBJ2-5; 7 bases align to TRBD2. This CDR3 has 14 amino acids. The germline CDR1 and CDR2 sequences are MNHNY and SVGAGI (reference sequence). Trimming removed 0 bases from V and 5 bases from J; junction bases left unmatched: 3. The CDR3 loop is CASSYSLGGETQYF. CDR3 bases: TGTGCCAGCAGTTACTCGTTGGGAGGGGAGACCCAGTACTTC.

This chain joins TRBV7-2 and TRBJ1-2; 12 bases match TRBD1. Germline CDR1 SGHTA, CDR2 FQGNSA. The junction had 6 bases not matched to a gene; V was cut back by 5 bases and J by 8 bases. This CDR3 spans 14 amino acids. CDR3 residues: CASSPGQGAGGYTF. CDR3 in DNA: TGTGCCAGCAGCCCGGGACAGGGGGCTGGCGGCTACACCTTC.

This rearrangement joins TRBV5-1 to TRBJ2-1; TRBD2 matches 12 bases. Per germline, CDR1 SGHRS and CDR2 YFSETQ. The V and J ends lost 3 bases and 5 bases, in that order; junction bases with no gene match: 3. This CDR3 region has 15 residues. The CDR3 sequence is CASSSSGRVNNEQFF. The CDR3 DNA reads TGCGCCAGCAGCTCTAGCGGGAGGGTAAACAATGAGCAGTTCTTC.

The chain links TRBV19 to TRBJ1-4, with 8 nucleotides matching TRBD1. The CDR3 consists of 14 residues. The J segment lost 3 bases and the V segment lost 5 bases, leaving 2 bases of the junction unmatched. Germline assignment: CDR1 LNHDA and CDR2 SQIVND (reference sequence). CDR3 sequence: CASSLTGANEKLFF. CDR3 in DNA: TGTGCCAGTAGTTTGACAGGGGCTAATGAAAAACTGTTTTTT. Supplemented by reference TRBV19 and TRBJ1-4, the full variable domain reads DGGITQSPKYLFRKEGQNVTLSCEQNLNHDAMYWYRQDPGQGLRLIYYSQIVNDFQKGDIAEGYSVSREKKESFPLTVTSAQKNPTAFYLCASSLTGANEKLFFGSGTQLSVL.

This clone was detected a few times. The J gene is TRBJ2-7, the V gene TRBV2, with D possibly being TRBD1 (5 bases). From germline, CDR1 is SNHLY and CDR2 FYNNEI. Trimming took 8 bases from V and 2 from J, leaving 10 bases between them. CDR3 length: 12 amino acids. The CDR3 loop is CASLQETYEQYF. The CDR3 DNA is TGTGCCAGCCTACAGGAAACCTACGAGCAGTACTTC. Supplemented by reference TRBV2 and TRBJ2-7, the full variable domain reads EPEVTQTPSHQVTQMGQEVILRCVPISNHLYFYWYRQILGQKVEFLVSFYNNEISEKSEIFDDQFSVERPDGSNFTLKIRSTKLEDSAMYFCASLQETYEQYFGPGTRLTVT.

The chain combines TRBV29-1 with TRBJ2-3; weak D call: TRBD2 (5 bases). Between the trimmed V and J ends, which lost 6 bases and 5 bases, there was a span of 9 bases. CDR3 length equals 11 residues. Germline values: CDR1 SQVTM, CDR2 ANQGSEA. The CDR3 DNA reads as TGCAGCGTCCTTGGAGGAGATACGCAGTATTTT. Protein product: CSVLGGDTQYF.

This clone was counted only a few times. This chain joins TRBV2 and TRBJ1-2; unclear D gene. The CDR3 loop spans 12 amino acids. V shed 5 bases and J shed 4 bases, with 8 bases lying between them. Per germline, CDR1 SNHLY and CDR2 FYNNEI. CDR3 bases: TGTGCCAGCAGTTTGGTAGTCTATGGCTACACCTTC. This encodes CASSLVVYGYTF.

The genes are TRBV9 and TRBJ2-3; TRBD2 aligns across 13 bases. Germline V lookup: CDR1 SGDLS, CDR2 YYNGEE. With V trimmed by 3 bases and J by 6 bases, 1 base remained unmatched. This CDR3 has 14 amino acids. The CDR3 spells CASSATSGRDTQYF. The CDR3 bases are TGTGCCAGCAGCGCGACTAGCGGGAGGGATACGCAGTATTTT.

The chain joins TRBV18 to TRBJ2-3, with unresolved D. CDR1 and CDR2 (germline): KGHSH, LQKENI. Trimming pared 6 bases from V and 3 bases from J, leaving 19 bases between. The CDR3 has 16 amino acids. The CDR3 DNA reads as TGTGCCAGCTCGCTGCCAGCGTTAAGTTGGACAGATACGCAGTATTTT. Amino acids: CASSLPALSWTDTQYF.

The rearrangement joins TRBV10-3 to TRBJ1-5; possibly TRBD1 for D (6 bases). The CDR3 loop spans 13 amino acids. V was cut by 5 bases and J by 3 bases, with 8 bases left in between. The germline V gene has CDR1 ENHRY and CDR2 SYGVKD. The CDR3 sequence: CAISRDINQPQHF. In DNA, the CDR3 is TGTGCCATCAGTAGGGACATCAATCAGCCCCAGCATTTT.